Reported below is one T cell receptor (beta chain). Its antigen remains unidentified. These data are taken from a study of cytomegalovirus exposure and HLA in healthy donors. Whole-study context: For the approximately 400 genotyped donors, roughly 80% fell within the Caucasian-associated ancestry cluster.

This CDR3 spans 15 amino acids. CDR1 and CDR2 from the germline V gene are LNHDA and SQIVND (reference sequence). Trimming took off 4 bases at V and 7 bases at J, with 19 bases between the two ends. It was with 60 Vbeta and 13 Jbeta primers that the PCR ran. The method was immunoSEQ multiplex PCR; TCRdb's version includes in-frame clones alone and lacks a portion of them. Of some 150,000 clones in the sample, about four fifths are singletons; the top ten hold less than 2%. Donors showed nominal health when sampled, although they likely had unrecorded immune exposures. The study, taken as a whole, reports: With high specificity and sensitivity, the classifier reportedly diagnosed cytomegalovirus status.

The sample taken for sequencing was PBMCs. The chain joins TRBV19 to TRBJ1-2; TRBD1 is a possible D gene (6 bases). This TCR derives from a male donor in good health and CMV-seronegative. The chain's CDR3 is CASSTGQLLLGGYTF. In DNA form, the CDR3 reads TGTGCCAGTAGTACCGGACAGTTGCTTTTAGGTGGCTACACCTTC.